These T cell receptor beta chains were read from a single sample in a study of beta chain features in type 1 diabetes. Sequencing used immunoSEQ multiplex PCR; TCRdb keeps in-frame clones, though not all of them. Here the sample spans a few hundred thousand clones, around 13% being singletons. The sample comprised naive CD4+ T cells from blood. These receptors all stem from a woman aged 18-29 years with type 1 diabetes. The CDR3 runs from the conserved cysteine through the conserved F or W. The D gene is left open where the match is weak. A clone size is listed for some rows: how often the clone was seen (once, few, many), or a class if it is expanded.

j_call | v_call | d_call | clone_size | cdr3_aa | cdr3_nt
TRBJ2-3 | TRBV11-1 | - | few | CASSALRTTDTDTQYF | TGTGCCAGCAGCGCCCTTCGGACTACAGACACAGATACGCAGTATTTT
TRBJ2-1 | TRBV7-2 | TRBD1 | - | CASSLAGTGAVHEQFF | TGTGCCAGCAGCTTAGCCGGGACAGGGGCTGTACATGAGCAGTTCTTC
TRBJ1-5 | TRBV7-2 | TRBD1 | few | CASSPGQGAHQPQHF | TGTGCCAGCAGCCCTGGACAGGGGGCCCATCAGCCCCAGCATTTT
TRBJ2-1 | TRBV7-2 | - | - | CASSLRQGYNEQFF | TGTGCCAGCAGCTTAAGGCAGGGCTACAATGAGCAGTTCTTC
TRBJ2-1 | TRBV30 | TRBD2 | few | CAWSGTSYNEQFF | TGTGCCTGGAGTGGGACTAGTTACAATGAGCAGTTCTTC
TRBJ2-1 | TRBV10-3 | - | few | CAISEARSSEKSNEQFF | TGTGCCATCAGTGAGGCTCGCTCCTCCGAGAAGTCCAATGAGCAGTTCTTC
TRBJ1-1 | TRBV15 | - | - | CATSRSGAQNTEAFF | TGTGCCACCAGCAGATCAGGGGCGCAGAACACTGAAGCTTTCTTT
TRBJ2-1 | TRBV18 | TRBD1 | - | CASSPRDSYNEQFF | TGTGCCAGCTCACCACGGGACAGTTACAATGAGCAGTTCTTC
TRBJ1-1 | TRBV29-1 | - | few | CSVVGQRNTEAFF | TGCAGCGTTGTGGGACAAAGGAACACTGAAGCTTTCTTT
TRBJ1-4 | TRBV5-1 | TRBD1 | few | CASSGQGAEAEKLFF | TGCGCCAGCAGCGGACAGGGAGCAGAGGCGGAAAAACTGTTTTTT
TRBJ2-5 | TRBV10-3 | - | - | CATHSGYQETQYF | TGTGCCACCCATTCAGGGTACCAAGAGACCCAGTACTTC
TRBJ1-5 | TRBV7-2 | - | few | CASSTRTVQPQHF | TGTGCCAGCAGCACGCGGACAGTTCAGCCCCAGCATTTT
TRBJ2-7 | TRBV28 | - | - | CASSSSSYEQYF | TGTGCCAGCAGTTCCTCCTCCTACGAGCAGTACTTC